The 8 T cell receptor beta chains presented below share a single source sample, sequenced in a study of CD4 and CD8 cells across lung adenocarcinoma regions. TCRdb re-called the PCR reads with MiXCR, one entry per CDR3 protein. The sample has under 10,000 distinct CDR3 sequences, 55% to 60% seen once; the top ten hold over 20%. The material sequenced was CD4+ T cells from the center of a lung tumor. Receptors originate from a female donor with lung adenocarcinoma. The CD4 and CD8 labels of this study may be unreliable.

The rearrangement links TRBV6-5 to TRBJ1-5, with D possibly being TRBD1 (5 bases). Germline V gene lookup returns CDR1 MNHEY and CDR2 SVGAGI. CDR3 size: 15 residues. V shed 3 bases and J shed 7 bases, with 16 bases lying between them. CDR3 nucleotides: TGTGCCAGCAGTTATGACCCAGGGTCTGGACAGCCCCAGCATTTT. Encoded protein: CASSYDPGSGQPQHF.

By share, this clonotype counts as medium-sized (0.01 to 0.1%). V is TRBV6-5 and J is TRBJ2-3; tentative D call: TRBD2 (5 bases). The CDR3 has 14 amino acids. The germline V gene encodes CDR1 MNHEY and CDR2 SVGAGI. V was trimmed by 2 bases and J by 2 bases, leaving 8 bases between them. The CDR3 DNA reads TGTGCCAGCAGTTACGAGGGAAACACAGATACGCAGTATTTT. It translates to CASSYEGNTDTQYF.

The CDR3 DNA sequence: TGTGCCAGCAGTTACACAGGACAGGGACGATACAATGAGCAGTTCTTC. Amino acid sequence: CASSYTGQGRYNEQFF. The V gene is TRBV6-2 or TRBV6-3, the J gene TRBJ2-1; 8 bases agree with TRBD1. Losses at the gene ends were 2 bases for V and 4 bases for J; bases not matched to a gene: 7. This CDR3 comprises 16 residues. The V gene's germline CDR1 is MNHEY and CDR2 SVGEGT.

The chain recombines TRBV7-6 with TRBJ1-5; unclear D gene. V shed 2 bases and J shed 3 bases, with 8 bases lying between them. Germline loops: CDR1 SGHVS, CDR2 FNYEAQ. The CDR3 has 14 residues. This CDR3 reads CASSLLGFNQPQHF. DNA for the CDR3: TGTGCCAGCAGCTTACTAGGATTCAATCAGCCCCAGCATTTT.

Concerning this clonotype: At one boundary the junction diverges from the germline segment, which might be a read error. The chain couples TRBV27 to TRBJ2-3; no reliable D call. Germline CDR1 reads MNHEY; CDR2 reads SMNVEV (reference sequence). The CDR3 totals 12 residues. The CDR3 region is CASSLTPDMQYF. CDR3 bases: TGTGCCAGCAGTCTAACCCCGGATATGCAGTACTTT.

Many counts were recorded for this clonotype. The V gene is TRBV7-2, the J gene TRBJ2-3; weak D call: TRBD2 (5 bases). V dropped 1 base and J dropped 8 bases, with 10 bases sitting between them. This CDR3 has 13 amino acids. Germline-derived CDR1 and CDR2 are SGHTA and FQGNSA. The CDR3: CASSLDEGGTQYF. The CDR3 nucleotides are TGTGCCAGCAGCTTAGATGAGGGCGGTACGCAGTATTTT. The whole variable domain, remainder taken from reference TRBV7-2 and TRBJ2-3, is GAGVSQSPSNKVTEKGKDVELRCDPISGHTALYWYRQSLGQGLEFLIYFQGNSAPDKSGLPSDRFSAERTGGSVSTLTIQRTQQEDSAVYLCASSLDEGGTQYFGPGTRLTVL.

Sample share makes this clonotype medium-sized (0.01 to 0.1%). The chain combines TRBV30 with TRBJ2-5; 12 nucleotides align to TRBD1. Looked up from germline, CDR1 is GTSNPN and CDR2 is SVGIG (reference sequence). CDR3 size: 14 residues. V dropped 1 base and J dropped 13; count of bases not matched to a gene: 10. The CDR3 DNA follows: TGTGCCTGGAGTGCCGGGACAGGGGGCGCAAGTCCGTACTTC. Amino acid sequence: CAWSAGTGGASPYF.

This chain links TRBV10-3 with TRBJ2-3; 10 bases align to TRBD2. CDR1 ENHRY and CDR2 SYGVKD come from the germline V gene. This CDR3 comprises 14 residues. V was clipped by 6 bases and J by 6 bases; unmatched bases: 6. CDR3 DNA: TGTGCCATCAGACCGACTAGCGGGCGGGATACGCAGTATTTT. It specifies CAIRPTSGRDTQYF.